The sequence of this T cell receptor (beta chain) was determined in a study of cytomegalovirus exposure and HLA in healthy donors. With respect to this clone: Its antigen remains unidentified.

V gave up 5 bases and J gave up 2 bases, with 13 bases separating them. This CDR3 has 15 residues. Germline V gene data show CDR1 as MDHEN and CDR2 as SYDVKM. The PCR ran on 60 Vbeta and 13 Jbeta primers. Generated by immunoSEQ multiplex PCR, the TCRdb table keeps only in-frame clones and is missing some. The table shows about 140,000 clones, with 70% to 90% occurring only once. Study findings and constraints: For most TCR sequences rarity was the rule, although some public TCRs occurred in many donors. In a later analysis, approximately 15,000 TCR beta sequences were associated with HLA alleles at 0.05 false discovery rate. Later on, a genetic analysis was performed. It linked a missense variant in DCLRE1C with V- and J-gene trimming of TCR beta. In an earlier analysis, in some 500 donors, most V segments appeared productive either ~90% or ~30% of the time.

Specimen: PBMCs. The clonotype comes from a man aged 45-60 years in good health and CMV-seronegative. The chain recombines TRBV28 with TRBJ1-3; tentatively, D is TRBD1 (6 bases). CDR3 sequence reads: CASSLPTGTGNTIYF. CDR3 nucleotide sequence: TGTGCCAGCAGTCTCCCGACAGGAACTGGAAACACCATATATTTT.